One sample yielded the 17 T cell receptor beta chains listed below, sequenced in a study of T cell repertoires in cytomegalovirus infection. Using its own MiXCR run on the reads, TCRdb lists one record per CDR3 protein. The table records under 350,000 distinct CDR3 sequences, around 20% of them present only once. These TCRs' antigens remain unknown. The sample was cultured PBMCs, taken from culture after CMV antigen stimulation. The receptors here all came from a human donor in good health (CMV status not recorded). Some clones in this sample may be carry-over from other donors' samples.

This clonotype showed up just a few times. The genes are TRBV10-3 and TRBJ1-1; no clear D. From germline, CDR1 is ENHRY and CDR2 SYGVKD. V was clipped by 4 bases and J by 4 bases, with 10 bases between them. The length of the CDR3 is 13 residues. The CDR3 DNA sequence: TGTGCCATCAGTGTCAAGGGAGGCACTGAAGCTTTCTTT. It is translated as CAISVKGGTEAFF.

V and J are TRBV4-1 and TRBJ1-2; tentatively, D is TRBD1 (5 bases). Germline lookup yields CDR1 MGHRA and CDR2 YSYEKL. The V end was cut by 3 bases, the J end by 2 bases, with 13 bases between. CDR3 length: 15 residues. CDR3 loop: CASSHPVGGNYGYTF. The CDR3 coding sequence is TGCGCCAGCAGCCATCCCGTCGGGGGGAACTATGGCTACACCTTC.

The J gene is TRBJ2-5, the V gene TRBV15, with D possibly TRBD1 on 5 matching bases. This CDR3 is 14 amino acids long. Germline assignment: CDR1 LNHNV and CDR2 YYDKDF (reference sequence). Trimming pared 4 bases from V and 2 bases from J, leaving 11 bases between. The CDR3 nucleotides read TGTGCCACCAGCACCCGGACACAGCAAGAGACCCAGTACTTC. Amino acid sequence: CATSTRTQQETQYF.

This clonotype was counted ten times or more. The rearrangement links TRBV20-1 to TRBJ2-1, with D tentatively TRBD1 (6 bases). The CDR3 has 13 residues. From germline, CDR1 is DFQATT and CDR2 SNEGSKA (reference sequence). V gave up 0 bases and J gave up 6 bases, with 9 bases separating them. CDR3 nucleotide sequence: TGCAGTGCTAGAGATCTCAGGGGCAATGAGCAGTTCTTC. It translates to CSARDLRGNEQFF.

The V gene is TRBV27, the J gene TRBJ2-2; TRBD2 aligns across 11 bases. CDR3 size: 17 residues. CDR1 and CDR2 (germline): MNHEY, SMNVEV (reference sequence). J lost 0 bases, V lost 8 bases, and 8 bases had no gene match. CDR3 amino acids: CASRTGTSGANTGELFF. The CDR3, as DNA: TGTGCCAGCCGGACCGGGACTAGCGGAGCGAACACCGGGGAGCTGTTTTTT.

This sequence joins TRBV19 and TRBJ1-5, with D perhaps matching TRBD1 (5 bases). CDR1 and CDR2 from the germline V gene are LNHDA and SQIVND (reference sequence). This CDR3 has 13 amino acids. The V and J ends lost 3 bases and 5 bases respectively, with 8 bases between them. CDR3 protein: CASSITGDQPQHF. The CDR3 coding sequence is TGTGCCAGTAGTATTACAGGAGATCAGCCCCAGCATTTT.

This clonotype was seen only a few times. This CDR3 reads CASSRPGLRETQYF. The CDR3, as DNA: TGTGCCAGCAGTAGACCGGGCCTTCGAGAGACCCAGTACTTC. The chain joins TRBV6-2 or TRBV6-3 to TRBJ2-5, with unresolved D. This CDR3 is built from 14 residues. CDR1 MNHEY and CDR2 SVGEGT come from the germline V gene. V was shortened by 5 bases and J by 4 bases, with 14 bases between the two germline ends.

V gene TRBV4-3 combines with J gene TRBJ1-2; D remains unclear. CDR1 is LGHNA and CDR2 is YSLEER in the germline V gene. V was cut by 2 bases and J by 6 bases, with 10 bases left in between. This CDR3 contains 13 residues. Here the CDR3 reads CASSQWGTDGYTF. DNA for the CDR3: TGCGCCAGCAGCCAATGGGGTACGGATGGCTACACCTTC.

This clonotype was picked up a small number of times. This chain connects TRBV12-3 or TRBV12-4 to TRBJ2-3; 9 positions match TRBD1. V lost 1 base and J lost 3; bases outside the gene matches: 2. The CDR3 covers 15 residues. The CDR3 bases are TGTGCCAGCAGTTTAGGGGACAGGGTAACAGATACGCAGTATTTT. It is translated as CASSLGDRVTDTQYF.

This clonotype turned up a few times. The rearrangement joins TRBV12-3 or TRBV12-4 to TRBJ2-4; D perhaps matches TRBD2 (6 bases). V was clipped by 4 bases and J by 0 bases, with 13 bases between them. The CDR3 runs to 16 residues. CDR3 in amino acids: CASSSGTRVAKNIQYF. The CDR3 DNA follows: TGTGCCAGCAGTTCCGGGACTCGCGTAGCCAAAAACATTCAGTACTTC.

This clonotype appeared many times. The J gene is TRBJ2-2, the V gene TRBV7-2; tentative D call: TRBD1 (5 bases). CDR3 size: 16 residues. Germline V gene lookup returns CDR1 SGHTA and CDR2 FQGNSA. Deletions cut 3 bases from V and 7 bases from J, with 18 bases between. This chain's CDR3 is CASSFSLAGPIGELFF. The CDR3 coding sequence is TGTGCCAGCAGCTTTAGTTTGGCAGGGCCGATCGGGGAGCTGTTTTTT.

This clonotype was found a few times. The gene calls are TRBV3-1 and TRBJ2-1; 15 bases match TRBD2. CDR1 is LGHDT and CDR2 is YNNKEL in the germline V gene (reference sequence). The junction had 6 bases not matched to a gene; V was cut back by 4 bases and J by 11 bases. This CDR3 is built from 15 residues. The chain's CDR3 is CASSLSGTSGGKQFF. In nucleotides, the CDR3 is TGTGCCAGCAGCCTTAGCGGGACTAGCGGGGGGAAGCAGTTCTTC.

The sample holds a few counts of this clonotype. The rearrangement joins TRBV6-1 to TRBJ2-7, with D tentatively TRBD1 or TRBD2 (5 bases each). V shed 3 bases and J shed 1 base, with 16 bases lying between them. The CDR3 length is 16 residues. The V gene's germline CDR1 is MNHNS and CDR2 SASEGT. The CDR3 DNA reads TGTGCCAGCAGTGACCCCCCCCGGGACCGATCCTACGAGCAGTACTTC. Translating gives CASSDPPRDRSYEQYF.

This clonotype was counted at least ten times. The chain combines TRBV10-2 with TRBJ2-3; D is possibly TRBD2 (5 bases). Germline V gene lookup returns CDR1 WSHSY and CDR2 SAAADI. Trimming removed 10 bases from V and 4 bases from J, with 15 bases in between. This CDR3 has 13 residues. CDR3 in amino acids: CAISPAVADTQYF. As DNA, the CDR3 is TGCGCCATTAGCCCAGCGGTAGCAGATACGCAGTATTTT.

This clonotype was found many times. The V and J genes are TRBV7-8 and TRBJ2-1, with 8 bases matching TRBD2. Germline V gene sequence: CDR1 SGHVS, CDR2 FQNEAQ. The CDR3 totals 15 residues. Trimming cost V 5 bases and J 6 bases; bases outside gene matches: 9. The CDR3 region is CASSTYSGTSNEQFF. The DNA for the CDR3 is TGTGCCAGCAGCACCTACTCCGGGACTAGCAATGAGCAGTTCTTC.

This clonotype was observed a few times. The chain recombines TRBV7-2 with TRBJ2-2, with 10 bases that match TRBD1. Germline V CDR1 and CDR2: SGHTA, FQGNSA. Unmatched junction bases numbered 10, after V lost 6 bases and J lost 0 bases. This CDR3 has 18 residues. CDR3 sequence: CASSKSGTGAANTGELFF. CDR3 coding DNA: TGTGCCAGCAGTAAATCCGGGACAGGGGCCGCGAACACCGGGGAGCTGTTTTTT.

The CDR3 region has the DNA TGTGCCAGTAGTGTCAGCGGGATCGGCACAGATACGCAGTATTTT. Translating it yields CASSVSGIGTDTQYF. The chain has TRBV19 and TRBJ2-3; 7 nucleotides line up with TRBD2. The CDR3 has 15 amino acids. V dropped 5 bases and J dropped 1; count of bases not matched to a gene: 6. The V gene's germline CDR1 is LNHDA and CDR2 SQIVND (reference sequence).